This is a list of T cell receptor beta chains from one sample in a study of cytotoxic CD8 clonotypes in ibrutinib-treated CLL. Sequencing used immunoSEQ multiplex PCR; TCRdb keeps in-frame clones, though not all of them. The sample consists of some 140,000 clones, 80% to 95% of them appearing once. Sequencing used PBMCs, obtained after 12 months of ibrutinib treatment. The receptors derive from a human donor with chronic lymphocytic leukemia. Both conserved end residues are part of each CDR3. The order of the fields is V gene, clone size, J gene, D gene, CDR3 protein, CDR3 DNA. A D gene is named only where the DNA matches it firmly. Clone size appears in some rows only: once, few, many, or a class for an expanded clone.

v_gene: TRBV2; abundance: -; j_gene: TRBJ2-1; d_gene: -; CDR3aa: CASSGGASYNEQFF; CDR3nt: TGTGCCAGCAGTGGGGGGGCGTCCTACAATGAGCAGTTCTTC
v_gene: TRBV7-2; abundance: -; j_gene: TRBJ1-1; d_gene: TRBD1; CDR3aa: CASSRRDRVAFF; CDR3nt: TGTGCCAGCAGTCGACGGGACAGGGTTGCTTTCTTT
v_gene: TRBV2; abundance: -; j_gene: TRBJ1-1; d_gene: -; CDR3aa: CASSWKGGSTEAFF; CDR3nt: TGTGCCAGCAGTTGGAAAGGCGGGTCCACTGAAGCTTTCTTT
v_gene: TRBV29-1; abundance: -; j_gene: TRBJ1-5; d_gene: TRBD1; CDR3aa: CSVVGQGRGQPQHF; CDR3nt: TGCAGCGTTGTGGGACAGGGGCGTGGGCAGCCCCAGCATTTT
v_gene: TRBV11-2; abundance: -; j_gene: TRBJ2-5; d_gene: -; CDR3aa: CASSLGTVQETQYF; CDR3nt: TGTGCCAGCAGCTTAGGAACAGTACAAGAGACCCAGTACTTC
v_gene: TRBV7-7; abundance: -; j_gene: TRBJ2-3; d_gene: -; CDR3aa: CASSLDPRSTQYF; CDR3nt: TGTGCTAGCAGCTTAGACCCCCGCAGTACGCAGTATTTT
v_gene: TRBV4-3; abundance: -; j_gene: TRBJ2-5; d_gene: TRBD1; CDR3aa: CASSQGQGLGETQYF; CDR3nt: TGCGCCAGCAGCCAAGGACAGGGGTTAGGGGAGACCCAGTACTTC
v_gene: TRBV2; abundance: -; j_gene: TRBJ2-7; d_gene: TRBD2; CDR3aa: CAIQKGREGPYEQYF; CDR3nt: TGTGCCATCCAAAAGGGGCGGGAGGGCCCCTACGAGCAGTACTTC
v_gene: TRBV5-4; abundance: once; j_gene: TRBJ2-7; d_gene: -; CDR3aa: CASSLVRVPYEQYF; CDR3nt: TGTGCCAGCAGCTTGGTCAGGGTCCCCTACGAGCAGTACTTC
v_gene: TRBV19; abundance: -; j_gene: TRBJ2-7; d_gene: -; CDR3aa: CASSIRGWGEQYF; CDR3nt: TGTGCCAGTAGTATTCGCGGTTGGGGAGAGCAGTACTTC
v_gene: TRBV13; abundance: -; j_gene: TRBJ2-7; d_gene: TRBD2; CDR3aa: CASSQLPIAGGPYEQYF; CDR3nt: TGTGCCAGCAGCCAACTACCTATAGCGGGAGGGCCCTACGAGCAGTACTTC
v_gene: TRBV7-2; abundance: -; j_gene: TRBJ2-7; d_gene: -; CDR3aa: CASSDTGPREQYF; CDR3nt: TGTGCCAGCAGCGATACAGGCCCTCGGGAGCAGTACTTC
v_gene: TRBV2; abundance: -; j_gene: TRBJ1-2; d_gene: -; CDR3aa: CASRATEAMGSYTF; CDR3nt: TGTGCCAGCAGAGCGACAGAGGCGATGGGGAGCTACACCTTC
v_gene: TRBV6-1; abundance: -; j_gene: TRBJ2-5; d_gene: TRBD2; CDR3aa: CASSSSGASQETQYF; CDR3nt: TGTGCCAGTTCCTCGAGCGGGGCATCTCAAGAGACCCAGTACTTC
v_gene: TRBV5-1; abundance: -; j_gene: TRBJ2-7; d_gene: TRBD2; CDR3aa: CASSSWTSSYEQYF; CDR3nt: TGCGCCAGCAGCTCCTGGACTAGCAGCTACGAGCAGTACTTC
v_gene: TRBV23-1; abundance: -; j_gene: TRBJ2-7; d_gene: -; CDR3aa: CASSQSGREQYF; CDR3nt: TGCGCCAGCAGTCAATCGGGCCGCGAGCAGTACTTC
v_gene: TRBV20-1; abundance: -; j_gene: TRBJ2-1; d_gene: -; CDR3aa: CSARDGYEQFF; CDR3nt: TGCAGTGCTAGAGACGGCTATGAGCAGTTCTTC
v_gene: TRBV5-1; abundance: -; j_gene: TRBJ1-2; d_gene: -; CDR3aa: CASSFTGLGHGYTF; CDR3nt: TGCGCCAGCAGCTTCACAGGGTTAGGGCATGGCTACACCTTC
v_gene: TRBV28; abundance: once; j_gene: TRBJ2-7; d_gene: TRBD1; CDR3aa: CASRRTGVYYEQYF; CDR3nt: TGTGCCAGCCGTCGAACAGGGGTCTACTACGAGCAGTACTTC
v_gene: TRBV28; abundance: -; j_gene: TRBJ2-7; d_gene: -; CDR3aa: CASSSLTGSHSYEQYF; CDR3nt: TGTGCCAGCAGTTCACTAACGGGTTCCCACTCCTACGAGCAGTACTTC
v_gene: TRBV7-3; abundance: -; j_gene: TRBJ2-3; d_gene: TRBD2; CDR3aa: CASSLAGVDTQYF; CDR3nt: TGTGCCAGCAGCTTAGCGGGAGTCGATACGCAGTATTTT
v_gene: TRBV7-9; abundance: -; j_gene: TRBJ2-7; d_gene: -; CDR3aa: CASSLRAISGGEVPYWLYF; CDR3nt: TGTGCCAGCAGCCTACGGGCAATTTCCGGGGGAGAGGTCCCGTATTGGTTGTACTTC
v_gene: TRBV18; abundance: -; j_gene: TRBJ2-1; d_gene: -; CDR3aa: CASSGEYVINEQFF; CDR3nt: TGTGCCAGCTCAGGGGAGTATGTGATAAATGAGCAGTTCTTC
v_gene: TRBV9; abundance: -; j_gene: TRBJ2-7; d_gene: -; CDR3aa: CASSDGGNSYEQYF; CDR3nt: TGTGCCAGCAGCGACGGAGGGAATAGCTACGAGCAGTACTTC
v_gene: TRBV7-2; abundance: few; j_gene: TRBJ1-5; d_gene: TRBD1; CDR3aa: CASSSDRGRQPQHF; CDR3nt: TGTGCCAGCAGCTCAGACAGGGGGAGACAGCCCCAGCATTTT
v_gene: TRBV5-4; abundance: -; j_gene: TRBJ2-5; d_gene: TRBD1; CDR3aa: CASSLDREETQYF; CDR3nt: TGTGCCAGCAGCCTTGACAGGGAAGAGACCCAGTACTTC
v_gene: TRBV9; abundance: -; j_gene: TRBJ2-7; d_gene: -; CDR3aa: CASSPAAGISSYEQYF; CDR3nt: TGTGCCAGCAGCCCCGCAGCGGGCATTAGTTCCTACGAGCAGTACTTC
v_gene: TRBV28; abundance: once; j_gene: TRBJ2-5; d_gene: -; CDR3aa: CASSGPGGAQYF; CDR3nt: TGTGCCAGCAGTGGGCCAGGGGGGGCCCAGTACTTC
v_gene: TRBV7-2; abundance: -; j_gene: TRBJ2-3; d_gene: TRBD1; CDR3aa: CASSLGQGRSDTQYF; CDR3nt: TGTGCCAGCAGCTTGGGACAGGGCCGCTCAGATACGCAGTATTTT
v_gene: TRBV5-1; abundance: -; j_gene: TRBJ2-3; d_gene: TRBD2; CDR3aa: CASSLAGEVATDTQYF; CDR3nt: TGCGCCAGCAGCTTAGCGGGGGAGGTGGCCACAGATACGCAGTATTTT
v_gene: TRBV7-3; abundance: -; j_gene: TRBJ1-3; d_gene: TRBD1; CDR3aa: CASSLMSGGNGNTIYF; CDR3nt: TGTGCCAGCAGCTTAATGTCAGGGGGCAATGGAAACACCATATATTTT
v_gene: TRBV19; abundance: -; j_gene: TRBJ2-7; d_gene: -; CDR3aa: CATGTGSIFYEQYF; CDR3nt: TGTGCCACCGGAACCGGGAGCATCTTCTACGAGCAGTACTTC
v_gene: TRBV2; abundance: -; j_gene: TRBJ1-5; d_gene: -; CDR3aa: CASHVWDNQPQHF; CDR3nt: TGTGCCAGCCACGTCTGGGACAATCAGCCCCAGCATTTT